This TCR beta chain was sequenced in a study of T cells in Graves' hyperthyroidism and ophthalmopathy. Overall study results and limits: Most thyroid clonotypes expanded above 0.001 were also detected in blood. Patients with ophthalmopathy were separated from those with stable hyperthyroidism by a 13 V-J model. Before onset, ophthalmopathy was predicted by the model a median around 6 months earlier.

Diagnosis relied on clinical symptoms, serum thyroxine and TRAb, thyroid ultrasound and orbital computed tomography. Germline-derived CDR1 and CDR2 are LNHNV and YYDKDF (reference sequence). CDR3 length: 18 residues. Unmatched junction bases numbered 9, after V lost 1 base and J lost 3 bases. About this clonotype: As yet, its antigen is unknown.

Amplification of TCR beta CDR3 regions used RNA as the template. The HTBI primer set drove a first-round RT-PCR of the TCR CDR3. TCRdb reanalysed the multiplex PCR reads using MiXCR and keeps one entry per CDR3 protein. Seen here are 500,000 to 650,000 distinct CDR3 sequences, 40% to 50% observed once, and the top ten hold about two fifths. Material for sequencing was peripheral blood or thyroid tissue (not recorded which). This TCR derives from an adult woman with Graves' disease, either hyperthyroidism or ophthalmopathy (not recorded which). The chain carries TRBV15 and TRBJ2-3; 11 bases align to TRBD2. This CDR3 reads CATSRVPYSGRATDTQYF. The CDR3 region has the DNA TGTGCCACCAGCAGAGTGCCATATAGCGGGAGGGCGACAGATACGCAGTATTTT.